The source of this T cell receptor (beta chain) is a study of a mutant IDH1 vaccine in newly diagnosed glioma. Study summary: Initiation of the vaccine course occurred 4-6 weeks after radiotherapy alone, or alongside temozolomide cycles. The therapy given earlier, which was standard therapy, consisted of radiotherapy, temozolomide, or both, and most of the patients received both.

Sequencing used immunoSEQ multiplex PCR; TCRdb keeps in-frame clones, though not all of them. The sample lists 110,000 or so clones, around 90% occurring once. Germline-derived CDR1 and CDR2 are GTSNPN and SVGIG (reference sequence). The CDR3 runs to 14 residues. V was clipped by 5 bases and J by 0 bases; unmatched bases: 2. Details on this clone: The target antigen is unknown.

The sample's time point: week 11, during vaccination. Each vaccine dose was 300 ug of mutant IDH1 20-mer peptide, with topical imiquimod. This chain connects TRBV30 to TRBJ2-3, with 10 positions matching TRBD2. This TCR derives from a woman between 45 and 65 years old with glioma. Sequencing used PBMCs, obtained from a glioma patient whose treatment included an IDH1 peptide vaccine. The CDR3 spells CAWRTSGSTDTQYF. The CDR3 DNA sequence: TGTGCCTGGCGGACTAGCGGAAGCACAGATACGCAGTATTTT.